This T cell receptor beta chain originates from a study of blood T cell repertoires in COVID-19 (dated by TCRdb to between 2020 and 2021). Describing the broader study: The collaborator samples originated in the United States, Italy and Spain and spanned the acute and convalescent phases of COVID-19. Sample metadata almost always included a de-identified subject ID, COVID-19 status, age in years and sex. The prospective study material was composed of cDNA or gDNA derived from T cells, B-cell-depleted T cells, or PBMCs. Samples came from the ongoing ImmuneRACE study (first 160 participants) plus 1,254 subjects from 6 global collaborators. HLA class I and class II types, where available, came from metadata supplied by the sample provider rather than from assay-based typing. The repertoires were released in a freely available public database intended as a resource for research on the immune response to SARS-CoV-2. Deeply sampled blood TCRbeta repertoires from subjects exposed to, actively infected with, or recovered from COVID-19 were included in the dataset.

The immunoSEQ Assay, a bias-controlled multiplex PCR, was used to amplify TCRbeta CDR3 regions from genomic DNA. The paper's data handling went like this. The number of nucleated cells in each sample was estimated by amplification of reference gene primers within the assay. To quantify the absolute abundance of each unique TCRbeta CDR3 rearrangement, sequence reads were collapsed and filtered. For each sample, productive Simpson clonality was calculated by taking the square root of Simpson's diversity index across productive rearrangements. As stored in TCRdb, this immuneACCESS dataset retains in-frame rearrangements with V and J assigned. A fraction of the clones does not appear; measured against another copy, unresolved V genes explain less than half of the discrepancy, and the remainder lacks a known reason. D and trimming were read from the DNA, whereas the V and J calls and clone size are those reported in that table. The sample profile shows around 380,000 clones; roughly 86% of them were found once. 1% to 1.5% of the sample is taken by the ten largest.

As regards this clone: No antigen is known for it. Per-base quality was not reported, and no clone a single base away is much larger than it.

CDR1 and CDR2 are drawn from the germline V gene: LGHNA, YSLEER. From the cysteine up to the phenylalanine, the CDR3 has a length of 15 residues. The entry retains the CDR3 DNA only, 45 bases that are in frame from base 1. After removal of 2 bases from V and 1 base from J, the junction retains 1 base not matched to a gene. The study at large found these results: How much clinical and demographic metadata was included differed by source and by participant, and the metadata was provided uncurated.

Participants in the prospective study were enrolled through a virtual design, were aged about 18 to 89 years, and lived in roughly 26 United States geographic areas. In the prospective study, cohorts were assigned on the basis of participant-reported clinical history obtained from a screening survey and a study questionnaire. For ImmuneRACE Cohort 3, a participant was defined as recovered based on two consecutive negative NP/OP PCR tests, clearance by a healthcare professional, or resolution of symptoms. In the prospective study, mobile phlebotomists collected whole blood, serum and a nasopharyngeal or oropharyngeal swab from each participant. Additional blood draws and questionnaires over an approximately 2-month period could optionally be provided by prospective study participants. Prospective study blood samples were shipped either frozen or at room temperature before DNA extraction.

Sequencing used PBMCs or T cells enriched from blood (not recorded which). This TCR was sampled from a man younger than 40 who had recovered from COVID-19. The chain links TRBV4-3 with TRBJ1-3, with TRBD1 identical over 8 junction bases. The sequenced DNA: TGCGCCAGCAGCCAAAACAGGGGGTCTGGAAACACCATATATTTT. It translates as CASSQNRGSGNTIYF.